These 5 T cell receptor beta chains came from one sample sequenced in a study of T-cell reconstitution after alpha-beta-depleted transplantation in children. It was with unique molecular identifiers that the TCRbeta library was prepared. TCRdb redid the calling of the PCR reads with MiXCR, one entry per CDR3 protein. The sample holds 700,000 to 950,000 distinct CDR3 sequences, 15% to 20% seen once. Sequences were derived from PBMCs, mostly from graft donor cells, sampled 360 days after TCRalphabeta/CD19-depleted stem cell transplant. The receptors derive from a male patient younger than 18 who had a stem cell transplant for acute lymphoblastic leukemia, so the T cells may come from the graft donor.

This clonotype was seen more than once but under ten times. This chain joins TRBV5-5 and TRBJ2-2; TRBD2 matches at 9 bases. Germline CDR1 is SGHKS and CDR2 is YYEKEE (reference sequence). This CDR3 is 18 amino acids long. V lost 3 bases and J lost 6; bases outside the gene matches: 15. CDR3 bases: TGTGCCAGCAGCTGTGCGGGAGGGGACCTTACAAGGGCCGGGGAGCTGTTTTTT. Translated, it gives CASSCAGGDLTRAGELFF.

This sequence joins TRBV10-1 and TRBJ2-3; D may be TRBD2 (6 bases). Germline V gene sequence: CDR1 WNHNN, CDR2 SYGVQD (reference sequence). The CDR3 contains 15 residues. V lost 0 bases and J lost 3, with 10 bases in between. The CDR3 is CASSESTRHTDTQYF. CDR3 DNA sequence: TGCGCCAGCAGTGAGTCGACTAGGCATACAGATACGCAGTATTTT.

Only a few counts were recorded for this clonotype. The chain employs TRBV20-1 and TRBJ1-1; D not certain. The germline V gene encodes CDR1 DFQATT and CDR2 SNEGSKA (reference sequence). The CDR3 covers 14 residues. Trimming took 3 bases from V and 1 from J, leaving 12 bases between them. This CDR3 reads CSARLGPANTEAFF. The CDR3 region has the DNA TGCAGTGCTAGGTTAGGACCGGCGAACACTGAAGCTTTCTTT.

This clonotype occurred a few times. The chain has TRBV13 and TRBJ2-5; no firm D call. The CDR3 is made up of 14 amino acids. Per germline, CDR1 PRHDT and CDR2 FYEKMQ (reference sequence). Trimming shortened V by 2 bases and J by 2 bases, and 9 bases separated the two germline ends. CDR3 residues: CASSLLQFQETQYF. CDR3 nucleotides: TGTGCCAGCAGCTTATTACAATTTCAAGAGACCCAGTACTTC.

The table lists this clonotype with many counts. The chain recombines TRBV11-2 with TRBJ2-7, with 12 bases aligning to TRBD2. Germline CDR1 reads SGHAT; CDR2 reads FQNNGV. Trimming removed 5 bases from V and 5 bases from J; junction bases left unmatched: 13. The CDR3 length is 17 residues. CDR3 bases: TGTGCCAGCAGCCCTAGAGTTTGGACTAGCGGGACCCACGAGCAGTACTTC. Its translation is CASSPRVWTSGTHEQYF.